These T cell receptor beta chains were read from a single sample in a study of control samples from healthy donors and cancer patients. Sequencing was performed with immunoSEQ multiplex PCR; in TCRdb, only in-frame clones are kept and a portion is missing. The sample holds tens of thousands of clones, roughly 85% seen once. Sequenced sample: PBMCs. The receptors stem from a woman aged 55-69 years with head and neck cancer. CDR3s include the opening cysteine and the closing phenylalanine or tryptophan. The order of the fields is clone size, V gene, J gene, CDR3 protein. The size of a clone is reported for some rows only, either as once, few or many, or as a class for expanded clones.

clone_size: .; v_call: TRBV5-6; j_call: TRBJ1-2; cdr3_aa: CASSLVPQANYGYTF
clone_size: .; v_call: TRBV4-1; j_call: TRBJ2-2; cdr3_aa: CASSQGQGTTGELFF
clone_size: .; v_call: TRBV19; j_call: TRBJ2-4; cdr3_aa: CASSLAKNIQYF
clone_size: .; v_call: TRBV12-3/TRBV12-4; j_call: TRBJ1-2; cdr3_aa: CASSSGLGYTF
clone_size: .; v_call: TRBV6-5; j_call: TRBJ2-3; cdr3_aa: CASSLTGTSTDTQYF
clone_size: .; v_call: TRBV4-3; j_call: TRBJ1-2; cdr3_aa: CASSQGTGDGYTF
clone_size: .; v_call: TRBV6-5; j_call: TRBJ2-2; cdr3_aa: CASSPGTSNTGELFF
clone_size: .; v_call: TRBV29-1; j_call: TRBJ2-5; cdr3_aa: CSVKGQGQETQYF
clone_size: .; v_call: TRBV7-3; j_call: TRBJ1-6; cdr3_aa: CASSLRGNSPLHF
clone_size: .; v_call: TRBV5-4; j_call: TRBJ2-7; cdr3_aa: CASSLGLAGGPSYEQYF
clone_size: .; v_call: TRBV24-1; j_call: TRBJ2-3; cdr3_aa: CATSEGPGLAGGVDTQYF
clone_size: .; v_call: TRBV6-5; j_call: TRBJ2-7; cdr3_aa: CASSLGQSSGEQYF
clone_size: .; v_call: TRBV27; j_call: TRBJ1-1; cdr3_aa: CASSLADRGGVNTEAFF
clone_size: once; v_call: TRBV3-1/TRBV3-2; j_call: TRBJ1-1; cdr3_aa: CASSQPDPQKGDGEMNTEAFF
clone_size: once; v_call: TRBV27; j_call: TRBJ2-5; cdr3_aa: CASSPTAGGKETQYF
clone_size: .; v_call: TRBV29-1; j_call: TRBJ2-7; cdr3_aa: CSVTRTSGRDEQYF
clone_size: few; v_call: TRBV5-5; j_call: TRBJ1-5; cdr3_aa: CASSPWTGSFSNQPQHF
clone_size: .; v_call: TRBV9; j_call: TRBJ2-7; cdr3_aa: CASSVDLWNEQYF
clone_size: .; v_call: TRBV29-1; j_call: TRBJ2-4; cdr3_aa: CSVGGAAKNIQYF
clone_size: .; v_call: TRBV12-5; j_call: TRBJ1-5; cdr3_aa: CASGLWQDHQPQHF
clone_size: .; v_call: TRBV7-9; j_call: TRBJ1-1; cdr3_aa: CASSLSQTNTEAFF
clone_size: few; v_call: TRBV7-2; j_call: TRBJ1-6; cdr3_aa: CASSLGPGFHYSPLHF
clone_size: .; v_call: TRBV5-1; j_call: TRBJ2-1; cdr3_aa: CASSLLAGSYNEQFF
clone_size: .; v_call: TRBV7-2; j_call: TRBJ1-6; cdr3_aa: CASSWTGTQADSPLHF
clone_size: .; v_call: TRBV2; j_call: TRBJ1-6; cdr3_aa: CASSAQGIDNSPLHF
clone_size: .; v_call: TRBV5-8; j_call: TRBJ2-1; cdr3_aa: CASSFQGNNEQFF
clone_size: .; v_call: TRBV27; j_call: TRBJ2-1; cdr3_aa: CASKQGYNEQFF
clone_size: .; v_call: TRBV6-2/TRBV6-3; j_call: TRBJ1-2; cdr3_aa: CASSSIGDPNYGYTF
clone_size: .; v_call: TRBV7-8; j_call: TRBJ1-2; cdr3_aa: CASSPDSRNYGYTF
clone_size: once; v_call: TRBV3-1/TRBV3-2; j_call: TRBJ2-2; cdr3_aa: CASSQGTAARELFF
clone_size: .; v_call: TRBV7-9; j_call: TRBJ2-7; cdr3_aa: CASSLETSGYEQYF
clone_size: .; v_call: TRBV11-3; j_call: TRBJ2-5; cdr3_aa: CASSDRTGHSETQYF
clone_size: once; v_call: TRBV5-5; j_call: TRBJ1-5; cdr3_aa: CASSLVGDSNQPQHF
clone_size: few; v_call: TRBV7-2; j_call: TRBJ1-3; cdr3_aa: CASSLRVPISSGNTIYF
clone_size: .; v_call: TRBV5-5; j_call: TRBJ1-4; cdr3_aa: CASSPLGGDATNEKLFF
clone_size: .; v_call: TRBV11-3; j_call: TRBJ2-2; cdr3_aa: CASSFREAKSGELFF
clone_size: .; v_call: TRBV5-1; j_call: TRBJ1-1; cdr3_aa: CASSLGGNTEAFF
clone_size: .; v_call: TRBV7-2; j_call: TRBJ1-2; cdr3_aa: CASSLQGSNYGYTF
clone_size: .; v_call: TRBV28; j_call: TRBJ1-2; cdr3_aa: CASSPLTGLYGYTF
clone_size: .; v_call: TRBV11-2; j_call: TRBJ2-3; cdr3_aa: CASSLAGSTDTQYF
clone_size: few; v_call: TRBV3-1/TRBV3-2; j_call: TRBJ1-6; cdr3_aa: CASSPQFNSPLHF
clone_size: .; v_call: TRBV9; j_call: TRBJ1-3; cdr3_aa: CASSDRDGSGNTIYF
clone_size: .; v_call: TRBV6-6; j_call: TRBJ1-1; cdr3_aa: CASQEPMNTEAFF
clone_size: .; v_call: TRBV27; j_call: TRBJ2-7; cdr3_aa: CASSLLGTGGEQYF
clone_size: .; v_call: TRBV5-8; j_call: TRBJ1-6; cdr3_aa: CASSSAGQGSDSPLHF